These 17 T cell receptor beta chains were all obtained from the same sample, sequenced in a study of CD4 and CD8 cells across lung adenocarcinoma regions. A single record per CDR3 protein comes from TCRdb applying MiXCR to the PCR reads. The sample records around 25,000 distinct CDR3 sequences, 40% to 50% being singletons. Material: CD8+ T cells from the center of a lung tumor. These receptors were obtained from a male donor with lung adenocarcinoma. The CD4 and CD8 labels of this study may be unreliable.

Remarks on this clonotype: An end of the junction differs from the germline gene, which may be a read error. The gene calls are TRBV6-1 and TRBJ2-5, with D unresolved. CDR1 is MNHNS and CDR2 is SASEGT in the germline V gene. The CDR3 is 11 residues long. CDR3 protein: CASGLKETQYF. The CDR3 DNA is TGTGCCAGCGGTCTCAAAGAGACGCAGTATTTC.

The V call is TRBV6-1, the J call TRBJ2-1, with D tentatively TRBD2 (5 bases). The length of the CDR3 is 16 residues. Trimming took 6 bases from V and 8 from J, leaving 23 bases between them. CDR1 is MNHNS and CDR2 is SASEGT in the germline V gene. The CDR3 protein is CASRIPGGIGKDEQFF. Here the CDR3 DNA reads TGTGCCAGCAGGATACCAGGAGGAATCGGTAAGGATGAGCAGTTCTTC.

This sequence joins TRBV12-3 or TRBV12-4 and TRBJ1-1; D remains ambiguous. The V and J ends lost 3 bases and 5 bases respectively, with 13 bases between them. This CDR3 has 14 residues. CDR3: CASSLVPPGTEAFF. CDR3 sequence (DNA): TGTGCCAGCAGTTTGGTCCCCCCGGGGACTGAAGCTTTCTTT.

The chain has TRBV6-1 and TRBJ2-1; TRBD2 matches 13 bases. The CDR3 is 18 residues long. The germline V gene encodes CDR1 MNHNS and CDR2 SASEGT. Germline trimming cut 4 bases from V and 8 bases from J; bases unmatched to any gene: 14. As DNA, the CDR3 is TGTGCCAGCAGTGTAGCCTGGACTAGCGGGAGCATGGGCGATGAGCAGTTCTTC. It translates to CASSVAWTSGSMGDEQFF.

This chain uses TRBV10-2 with TRBJ2-3, with 7 nucleotides matching TRBD2. This CDR3 spans 15 amino acids. Germline-derived CDR1 and CDR2 are WSHSY and SAAADI. J lost 1 base, V lost 8 bases, and 9 bases had no gene match. DNA for the CDR3: TGCGCCAGCGTTGCGCCTAGCGGAGGCACAGATACGCAGTATTTT. It yields the protein CASVAPSGGTDTQYF.

This clonotype was detected many times. The rearrangement joins TRBV6-1 to TRBJ1-5; perhaps TRBD1 as D (6 bases). Deletions cut 1 base from V and 4 bases from J, with 11 bases between. The germline CDR1 and CDR2 sequences are MNHNS and SASEGT. The CDR3 has 15 amino acids. Here the CDR3 DNA reads TGTGCCAGCAGTGAAGGCGGGGGCGCGAATCAGCCCCAGCATTTT. Its protein product is CASSEGGGANQPQHF.

To note about this clonotype: A junction end diverges from the germline sequence, so it may reflect a read error. The genes are TRBV6-1 and TRBJ1-5; weak D call: TRBD1 (6 bases). CDR3 size: 15 residues. Looked up from germline, CDR1 is MNHNS and CDR2 is SASEGT. The CDR3 DNA reads as TGTGCCAGCAGGGAAGGGCTGGGGGCCGGCATACCCCAGCATTTT. This gives the protein CASREGLGAGIPQHF.

The CDR3 reads CASEERTSYEQYF. The CDR3 coding sequence is TGTGCCAGCGAGGAGCGGACCTCCTACGAGCAGTACTTC. V and J are TRBV6-1 and TRBJ2-1, with a tentative D call TRBD2 (5 bases). The better agreement between TRBJ2-7 and the DNA end casts doubt on the J call. The CDR3 loop spans 13 amino acids. The germline gives CDR1 MNHNS, CDR2 SASEGT.

This clonotype showed up many times. V and J are TRBV4-1 and TRBJ2-3; a weak D match, TRBD2 (5 bases). V shed 1 base and J shed 5 bases, with 19 bases lying between them. CDR3 length: 17 amino acids. The germline CDR1 and CDR2 sequences are MGHRA and YSYEKL. CDR3 nucleotide sequence: TGCGCCAGCAGCCAAGTATTCGGACCCGGGGAAGGAGATACGCAGTATTTT. Encoded protein: CASSQVFGPGEGDTQYF.

The chain combines TRBV10-2 with TRBJ1-1; weak D call: TRBD1 (6 bases). The CDR3 has 16 residues. CDR1 and CDR2 from the germline V gene are WSHSY and SAAADI. Trimming pared 2 bases from V and 4 bases from J, leaving 17 bases between. The CDR3: CASSEPGQSGGTEAFF. In DNA, the CDR3 is TGCGCCAGCAGTGAGCCCGGACAGAGCGGTGGCACTGAAGCTTTCTTT.

This clonotype was counted a single time. No conserved phenylalanine or tryptophan is present at the end of the CDR3, so a read error is the likely explanation. The DNA is omitted, as the CDR3 cannot be located on it reliably, and the CDR3 follows TCRdb's listing. This chain joins TRBV10-3 and TRBJ2-5; the tabulated D call, TRBD1, remains unverified against the DNA. Germline-derived CDR1 and CDR2 are ENHRY and SYGVKD. The length of the CDR3 is 15 amino acids, counting both ends. The chain's CDR3 is CAISARTGGQETQFS.

On this clonotype itself: One end of the junction does not line up with germline, which may come from a read error. This chain uses TRBV12-5 with TRBJ2-3; possibly TRBD1 or TRBD2 for D (5 bases each). Germline V gene data show CDR1 as LGHNT and CDR2 as FRNRAP. This CDR3 contains 14 residues. The CDR3: CAGAADRGTDTQYF. In DNA form, the CDR3 reads TGTGCTGGTGCCGCGGACCGGGGCACAGATACCCAGTATTTC.

A single count supports this clonotype. The V call is TRBV6-5, the J call TRBJ2-1, with D possibly TRBD2 on 6 matching bases. The DNA end is a closer match to TRBJ2-5, so the J assignment may be wrong. Germline values: CDR1 MNHEY, CDR2 SVGAGI. The CDR3 has 14 residues. The CDR3 spells CASSYEKGRQTQYF. CDR3 coding DNA: TGTGCCAGCAGTTATGAGAAGGGGAGGCAGACCCAGTACTTC.

Turning to this clonotype: At one end the junction does not follow the germline gene, possibly because of a read error. The CDR3 DNA reads as TGTGCCAGCCTGGAAACGCGGGCTAGCGGGACCGATGCGCAGTTCTTT. It translates to CASLETRASGTDAQFF. The chain joins TRBV6-1 to TRBJ2-1; 9 bases line up with TRBD2. Looked up from germline, CDR1 is MNHNS and CDR2 is SASEGT. The CDR3 has 16 amino acids.

This clonotype occurred many times. This chain joins TRBV10-2 and TRBJ2-1; 10 bases map to TRBD1. Gene TRBJ2-7 matches the end of the DNA better, so the J call may be wrong. The CDR3 contains 17 residues. CDR1 is WSHSY, CDR2 SAAADI, per germline. DNA for the CDR3: TGCGCCAGCAGTGGGACAGGGGGACCAGCGTCCTACTACGAGCAGTACTTC. As protein: CASSGTGGPASYYEQYF.

Here the CDR3 reads CASSPPYREWSYEQYF. CDR3 DNA: TGTGCCAGCAGTCCCCCGTACAGGGAGTGGTCCTACGAGCAGTACTTC. The genes are TRBV6-1 and TRBJ2-4, with D possibly being TRBD1 (6 bases). The end of the DNA fits TRBJ2-7 better, so the J call may be wrong. The germline CDR1 and CDR2 sequences are MNHNS and SASEGT. CDR3 length equals 16 residues.

This clonotype is medium-sized (0.01 to 0.1%) within its sample. The rearrangement joins TRBV6-5 to TRBJ2-2; no clear D. V gave up 2 bases and J gave up 0 bases, with 7 bases separating them. The CDR3 spans 15 residues. Germline V CDR1 and CDR2: MNHEY, SVGAGI. CDR3 DNA sequence: TGTGCCAGCAGTTACAGGTGGACGAACACCGGGGAGCTGTTTTTT. This gives the protein CASSYRWTNTGELFF.